This T cell receptor (beta chain) derives from a study of blood T cell repertoires in COVID-19 (dated by TCRdb to the early 2020s). In terms of the full investigation: Collaborator samples came from the United States, Italy and Spain and covered acute and convalescent phases of COVID-19. A freely available public database, intended as a resource for researchers studying the immune response to SARS-CoV-2, is where the repertoires were released. The material from the prospective study consisted of cDNA or gDNA derived from T cells, B-cell-depleted T cells, or PBMCs. The samples were drawn from the first 160 participants of the ongoing ImmuneRACE study and from roughly 1,300 subjects provided by 6 global collaborators. Deeply sampled blood TCRbeta repertoires from subjects exposed to, actively infected with, or recovered from COVID-19 were included in the dataset. HLA class I and class II types, where available, came from metadata supplied by the sample provider rather than from assay-based typing. Nearly every sample came with metadata listing a de-identified subject ID, COVID-19 status, age in years and sex. The full study reports these points: Clinical and demographic metadata were provided uncurated, with the amount varying by source and participant.

The immunoSEQ Assay, a bias-controlled multiplex PCR, was used to amplify TCRbeta CDR3 regions from genomic DNA. The study's processing was this. Nucleated cell counts per sample were estimated from amplification of reference gene primers within the assay. To quantify the absolute abundance of each unique TCRbeta CDR3 rearrangement, sequence reads were collapsed and filtered. For each sample, productive Simpson clonality was calculated as the square root of Simpson's diversity index across productive rearrangements. TCRdb took this table from immuneACCESS and kept in-frame rearrangements with V and J called. Such tables lack part of the clones; where checked against another copy, unresolved V genes explain under half of the gap, and the rest is unexplained. V and J calls and clone size are as listed in that table; D and trimming were resolved from the DNA. The sample has around 57,000 clones on record, roughly 84% of them singletons. 7.8% of the sample goes to the ten largest clones.

The CDR3, cysteine through phenylalanine, is 14 amino acids long. The sequence is cut down to CDR3 DNA, 42 bases in frame from base 1. The V end loses 1 base and the J end loses 5 bases, and a stretch of 9 bases separates them. For CDR1 and CDR2, the germline V gene lists LGHNA and YSLEER. As regards this clone: The antigen this receptor binds is unknown. The input lacks base qualities; no much larger clone sits a single base away.

Collaborating institutions collected whole blood in K2EDTA tubes following their own protocols. Collaborator samples were shipped for TCRbeta analysis as frozen whole blood, isolated PBMCs, or DNA extracted from either sample type. This TCR came from a man aged 45-65 years with active COVID-19. The sequence is built from TRBV4-3 and TRBJ2-1; the D gene is unclear. Sample: peripheral blood. The nucleotide sequence is given as TGCGCCAGCAGCCAAGCGCAGCGAAACAATGAGCAGTTCTTC. Its product reads: CASSQAQRNNEQFF.